The 10 T cell receptor beta chains reported below all come from one sample, sequenced in a study of cytomegalovirus exposure and HLA in healthy donors. The table came from immunoSEQ multiplex PCR; TCRdb's copy has only in-frame clones and leaves some out. Counted here are around 60,000 clones, about 94% occurring once; the ten biggest clones make up about 4.1%. What was sequenced was PBMCs. The receptors were gathered from a man aged 18 to 35 in good health and CMV-seropositive.

The chain has TRBV10-3 and TRBJ2-2; D is unclear. The CDR3 contains 14 residues. Germline values: CDR1 ENHRY, CDR2 SYGVKD. Trimming took off 4 bases at V and 2 bases at J, with 8 bases between the two ends. CDR3 protein: CAISGQRNTGELFF. As DNA, the CDR3 is TGTGCCATCAGTGGCCAGCGAAACACCGGGGAGCTGTTTTTT.

The chain uses TRBV28 and TRBJ1-1; a weak D match, TRBD1 (5 bases). Trimming stripped 6 bases from V and 10 bases from J, with 15 bases between. This CDR3 contains 12 residues. Looked up from germline, CDR1 is MDHEN and CDR2 is SYDVKM. The CDR3 bases are TGTGCCAGCAGCCCTCTCGGGGGTACAGCTTTCTTT. This sequence encodes CASSPLGGTAFF.

This chain connects TRBV6-6 to TRBJ1-4; TRBD1 agrees at 9 bases. The trim removed 5 bases at V and 5 bases at J, leaving 3 bases unmatched. The germline gives CDR1 MNHNY, CDR2 SVGAGI (reference sequence). This CDR3 spans 14 amino acids. The DNA of the CDR3 is TGTGCCAGCAGTAAACAGGGGGCGAATGAAAAACTGTTTTTT. The encoded protein is CASSKQGANEKLFF.

The rearrangement uses TRBV7-9 and TRBJ1-1, with D perhaps TRBD1 (5 bases). Germline CDR1 reads SEHNR; CDR2 reads FQNEAQ (reference sequence). Trimming took off 2 bases at V and 1 base at J, with 11 bases between the two ends. The CDR3 has 15 residues. The CDR3 DNA reads as TGTGCCAGCAGCTTATATCTCAGGGCGAACACTGAAGCTTTCTTT. As protein: CASSLYLRANTEAFF.

The chain couples TRBV7-9 to TRBJ1-2; no clear D. The CDR3 has 10 amino acids. The V end lost 5 bases, the J end lost 6 bases, and 4 bases lay between the germline ends. Germline loops: CDR1 SEHNR, CDR2 FQNEAQ (reference sequence). CDR3 DNA: TGTGCCAGCAGCCCGGATGGCTACACCTTC. It encodes CASSPDGYTF.

The chain recombines TRBV18 with TRBJ1-4; D might be TRBD1 (6 bases). The CDR3 runs to 14 residues. Trimming cost V 3 bases and J 2 bases, with 7 bases left between them. CDR1 is KGHSH and CDR2 is LQKENI in the germline V gene. CDR3 DNA: TGTGCCAGCTCACCTGGACAGACTAATGAAAAACTGTTTTTT. Its protein is CASSPGQTNEKLFF.

This sequence joins TRBV2 and TRBJ2-5, with 7 bases lining up with TRBD1. Germline CDR1 and CDR2: SNHLY and FYNNEI. Trimming removed 7 bases from V and 5 bases from J; junction bases left unmatched: 13. This CDR3 comprises 15 residues. CDR3 DNA sequence: TGTGCCAGCATTGGACAGGTTGTTGGCGGGGAGACCCAGTACTTC. This codes for CASIGQVVGGETQYF.

This chain joins TRBV19 and TRBJ1-6; possible D gene TRBD1, 6 bases. This CDR3 spans 15 amino acids. Germline V gene data show CDR1 as LNHDA and CDR2 as SQIVND (reference sequence). Trimming removed 6 bases at V and 8 bases at J, with 17 bases between. The CDR3 loop is CASSQTRDMDSPLHF. As DNA, the CDR3 is TGTGCCAGTAGCCAAACGAGGGACATGGATTCACCCCTCCACTTT. The variable domain in full, with the rest retrieved from reference TRBV19 and TRBJ1-6, is DGGITQSPKYLFRKEGQNVTLSCEQNLNHDAMYWYRQDPGQGLRLIYYSQIVNDFQKGDIAEGYSVSREKKESFPLTVTSAQKNPTAFYLCASSQTRDMDSPLHFGNGTRLTVT.

The chain has TRBV2 and TRBJ2-7; no definite D call. Germline CDR1 and CDR2: SNHLY and FYNNEI. The CDR3 extends over 16 amino acids. Trimming cost V 7 bases and J 4 bases, with 23 bases left between them. The CDR3 DNA follows: TGTGCCAGCACCTCCCCCGTATTTTCCTTCTCGTACGAGCAGTACTTC. Its translation is CASTSPVFSFSYEQYF.

The chain uses TRBV6-5 and TRBJ1-1; 7 bases line up with TRBD1. Germline lookup yields CDR1 MNHEY and CDR2 SVGAGI. The V and J ends lost 0 bases and 5 bases, in that order; junction bases with no gene match: 6. CDR3 size: 15 residues. The CDR3 loop reads CASSYSRTGWTEAFF. In DNA, the CDR3 is TGTGCCAGCAGTTACTCGAGGACAGGTTGGACTGAAGCTTTCTTT.